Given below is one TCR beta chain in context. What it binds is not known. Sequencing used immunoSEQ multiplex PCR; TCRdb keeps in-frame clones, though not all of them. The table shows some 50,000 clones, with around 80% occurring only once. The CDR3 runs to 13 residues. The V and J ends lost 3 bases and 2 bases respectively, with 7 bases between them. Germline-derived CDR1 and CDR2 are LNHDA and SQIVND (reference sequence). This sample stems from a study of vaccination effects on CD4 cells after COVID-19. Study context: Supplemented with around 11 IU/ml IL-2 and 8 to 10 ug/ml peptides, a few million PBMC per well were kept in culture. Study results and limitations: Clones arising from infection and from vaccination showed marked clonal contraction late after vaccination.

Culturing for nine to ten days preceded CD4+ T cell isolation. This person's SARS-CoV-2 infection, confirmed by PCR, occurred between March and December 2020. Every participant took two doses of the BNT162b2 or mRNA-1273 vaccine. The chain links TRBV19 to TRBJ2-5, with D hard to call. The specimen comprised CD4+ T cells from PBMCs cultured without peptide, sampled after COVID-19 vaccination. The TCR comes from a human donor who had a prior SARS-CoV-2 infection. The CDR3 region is CASSIFRQETQYF. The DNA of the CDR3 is TGTGCCAGTAGTATTTTCAGACAAGAGACCCAGTACTTC.